The rows below give T cell receptor beta chains drawn from one sample of a study of CD8 T cells in ankylosing spondylitis. Each CDR3 protein is one row after TCRdb ran MiXCR on the 5' RACE reads. Among 700,000 to 1,000,000 distinct CDR3 sequences listed, roughly 10% were seen once. Sequenced sample: blood, either unsorted or a sorted T cell fraction (not recorded which). These receptors came from a male donor with ankylosing spondylitis. Each CDR3 is given with its conserved first and last residue. The D gene is left open where the match is weak. The size entry is marked missing in some rows and otherwise reads once, few, many or a size class.

abundance: many; d_gene: TRBD1; j_gene: TRBJ2-3; v_gene: TRBV7-2; CDR3aa: CASSPWDRATDTQYF; CDR3nt: TGTGCCAGCAGCCCGTGGGACAGGGCCACAGATACGCAGTATTTT
abundance: NA; d_gene: NA; j_gene: TRBJ1-5; v_gene: TRBV7-2; CDR3aa: CASSLWADTNQPQHF; CDR3nt: TGTGCCAGCAGCTTATGGGCAGACACCAATCAGCCCCAGCATTTT
abundance: NA; d_gene: NA; j_gene: TRBJ1-1; v_gene: TRBV10-3; CDR3aa: CAISVTGGHTEAFF; CDR3nt: TGTGCCATCAGTGTCACGGGAGGGCACACTGAAGCTTTCTTT
abundance: few; d_gene: TRBD2; j_gene: TRBJ2-1; v_gene: TRBV7-2; CDR3aa: CASSSGLANEQFF; CDR3nt: TGTGCCAGCAGCTCTGGACTAGCGAATGAGCAGTTCTTC
abundance: few; d_gene: NA; j_gene: TRBJ2-5; v_gene: TRBV20-1; CDR3aa: CSAPFPTGAPGVKTQYF; CDR3nt: TGCAGTGCTCCGTTTCCAACAGGGGCCCCGGGGGTGAAGACCCAGTACTTC
abundance: NA; d_gene: TRBD2; j_gene: TRBJ2-3; v_gene: TRBV20-1; CDR3aa: CSARGLAGGGTDTQYF; CDR3nt: TGCAGTGCTAGAGGCCTAGCGGGAGGCGGCACAGATACGCAGTATTTT
abundance: NA; d_gene: NA; j_gene: TRBJ2-6; v_gene: TRBV30; CDR3aa: CAWTRASGANVLTF; CDR3nt: TGTGCCTGGACCAGGGCTTCCGGGGCCAACGTCCTGACTTTC
abundance: many; d_gene: NA; j_gene: TRBJ2-5; v_gene: TRBV7-7; CDR3aa: CASSAGSQETQYF; CDR3nt: TGTGCTAGCTCCGCGGGGTCTCAAGAGACCCAGTACTTC
abundance: NA; d_gene: TRBD2; j_gene: TRBJ2-1; v_gene: TRBV27; CDR3aa: CASWVSSGIYNEQFF; CDR3nt: TGTGCCAGTTGGGTCAGTAGCGGGATATACAATGAGCAGTTCTTC
abundance: few; d_gene: TRBD1; j_gene: TRBJ2-7; v_gene: TRBV20-1; CDR3aa: CSARLGQGIYEQYF; CDR3nt: TGCAGTGCTAGATTAGGACAGGGGATATACGAGCAGTACTTC
abundance: NA; d_gene: NA; j_gene: TRBJ2-1; v_gene: TRBV24-1; CDR3aa: CATSDISQDPEQFF; CDR3nt: TGTGCCACCAGTGATATTTCCCAGGACCCTGAGCAGTTCTTC
abundance: NA; d_gene: TRBD2; j_gene: TRBJ2-4; v_gene: TRBV18; CDR3aa: CASSPDREEIQYF; CDR3nt: TGTGCCAGCTCACCCGACCGGGAGGAAATTCAGTACTTC
abundance: many; d_gene: NA; j_gene: TRBJ2-3; v_gene: TRBV28; CDR3aa: CASSLGLRTDTQYF; CDR3nt: TGTGCCAGCAGTCTGGGTCTTCGCACAGATACGCAGTATTTT
abundance: few; d_gene: NA; j_gene: TRBJ1-1; v_gene: TRBV7-9; CDR3aa: CASSLLSSFGTEAFF; CDR3nt: TGTGCCAGCAGCTTATTGAGCTCCTTTGGCACTGAAGCTTTCTTT
abundance: once; d_gene: TRBD1; j_gene: TRBJ2-1; v_gene: TRBV5-1; CDR3aa: CASGTGTAFYNEQFF; CDR3nt: TGCGCCAGCGGCACCGGGACAGCATTCTACAATGAGCAGTTCTTC
abundance: NA; d_gene: NA; j_gene: TRBJ2-7; v_gene: TRBV4-1; CDR3aa: CASRKADRDYHEQYF; CDR3nt: TGCGCCAGCAGGAAAGCCGACAGGGACTACCACGAGCAGTACTTC
abundance: NA; d_gene: TRBD1; j_gene: TRBJ2-1; v_gene: TRBV5-6; CDR3aa: CASSRTGVGDEQFF; CDR3nt: TGTGCCAGCAGCCGCACAGGGGTTGGAGATGAGCAGTTCTTC
abundance: NA; d_gene: NA; j_gene: TRBJ2-1; v_gene: TRBV20-1; CDR3aa: CSAGQGRGENEQFF; CDR3nt: TGCAGTGCGGGCCAGGGCCGCGGCGAAAATGAGCAGTTCTTC
abundance: few; d_gene: TRBD1; j_gene: TRBJ2-5; v_gene: TRBV7-8; CDR3aa: CASSQRDRGSGETQYF; CDR3nt: TGTGCCAGCAGCCAGAGGGACAGGGGGTCTGGGGAGACCCAGTACTTC
abundance: NA; d_gene: NA; j_gene: TRBJ2-7; v_gene: TRBV5-1; CDR3aa: CASSSTYASEQYF; CDR3nt: TGCGCCAGCAGCTCAACCTACGCCTCCGAGCAGTACTTC
abundance: NA; d_gene: TRBD2; j_gene: TRBJ2-7; v_gene: TRBV20-1; CDR3aa: CSANRRTSGGYEQYF; CDR3nt: TGCAGTGCCAATAGAAGGACTAGCGGGGGATACGAGCAGTACTTC
abundance: NA; d_gene: NA; j_gene: TRBJ1-2; v_gene: TRBV7-2; CDR3aa: CASSLEAGVGYTF; CDR3nt: TGTGCCAGCAGCTTAGAGGCAGGGGTTGGCTACACCTTC
abundance: many; d_gene: NA; j_gene: TRBJ2-1; v_gene: TRBV7-2; CDR3aa: CASSPRAVRQFF; CDR3nt: TGTGCCAGCAGCCCGAGAGCGGTTCGGCAGTTCTTC
abundance: few; d_gene: TRBD2; j_gene: TRBJ2-1; v_gene: TRBV9; CDR3aa: CASSVESSGSYNEQFF; CDR3nt: TGTGCCAGCAGCGTAGAGTCTAGCGGCTCCTACAATGAGCAGTTCTTC
abundance: few; d_gene: NA; j_gene: TRBJ2-1; v_gene: TRBV24-1; CDR3aa: CATSDTGFNEQFF; CDR3nt: TGTGCCACCAGTGATACAGGGTTCAATGAGCAGTTCTTC
abundance: NA; d_gene: NA; j_gene: TRBJ1-1; v_gene: TRBV14; CDR3aa: CASSRLWNTEAFF; CDR3nt: TGTGCCAGCAGCCGACTTTGGAACACTGAAGCTTTCTTT
abundance: NA; d_gene: NA; j_gene: TRBJ2-1; v_gene: TRBV19; CDR3aa: CASSRSRGGGYNEQFF; CDR3nt: TGTGCCAGTAGTAGGAGTCGAGGGGGGGGCTACAATGAGCAGTTCTTC
abundance: NA; d_gene: TRBD1; j_gene: TRBJ1-1; v_gene: TRBV9; CDR3aa: CASSVDGDRLEAFF; CDR3nt: TGTGCCAGCAGCGTAGATGGGGACAGACTTGAAGCTTTCTTT
abundance: few; d_gene: NA; j_gene: TRBJ2-4; v_gene: TRBV28; CDR3aa: CASSPRGKLAIQYF; CDR3nt: TGTGCCAGCAGTCCGAGGGGGAAGTTGGCCATTCAGTACTTC
abundance: few; d_gene: TRBD1; j_gene: TRBJ2-3; v_gene: TRBV25-1; CDR3aa: CASSEWTGQGRTDTQYF; CDR3nt: TGTGCCAGCAGTGAATGGACCGGACAGGGTCGAACAGATACGCAGTATTTT
abundance: NA; d_gene: NA; j_gene: TRBJ1-4; v_gene: TRBV27; CDR3aa: CASSSPRTVNEKLFF; CDR3nt: TGTGCCAGCAGTTCCCCCCGGACAGTTAATGAAAAACTGTTTTTT
abundance: NA; d_gene: TRBD2; j_gene: TRBJ2-7; v_gene: TRBV7-7; CDR3aa: CASSPASGVSYEQYF; CDR3nt: TGTGCTAGCAGCCCCGCTAGCGGCGTTTCCTACGAGCAGTACTTC
abundance: many; d_gene: NA; j_gene: TRBJ2-3; v_gene: TRBV4-2; CDR3aa: CASSQDPGRGADTQYF; CDR3nt: TGTGCCAGCAGCCAAGATCCCGGTCGAGGGGCAGATACGCAGTATTTT
abundance: many; d_gene: NA; j_gene: TRBJ1-5; v_gene: TRBV20-1; CDR3aa: CSAAAGQVQPQHF; CDR3nt: TGCAGTGCTGCAGCGGGGCAGGTTCAGCCCCAGCATTTT
abundance: NA; d_gene: NA; j_gene: TRBJ1-1; v_gene: TRBV4-1; CDR3aa: CASSVDGTKAFF; CDR3nt: TGCGCCAGCAGCGTTGACGGCACCAAAGCTTTCTTT
abundance: NA; d_gene: TRBD1; j_gene: TRBJ1-1; v_gene: TRBV6-2/TRBV6-3; CDR3aa: CASTRGGAVTEAFF; CDR3nt: TGTGCCAGCACCAGGGGGGGGGCCGTTACCGAAGCTTTCTTT
abundance: NA; d_gene: TRBD2; j_gene: TRBJ2-1; v_gene: TRBV20-1; CDR3aa: CSVRLAGLASYNEQFF; CDR3nt: TGCAGTGTGAGGCTAGCGGGCCTGGCGTCCTACAATGAGCAGTTCTTC
abundance: many; d_gene: TRBD2; j_gene: TRBJ2-5; v_gene: TRBV20-1; CDR3aa: CSAREVAGPQETQYF; CDR3nt: TGCAGTGCTAGAGAGGTAGCGGGGCCCCAAGAGACCCAGTACTTC
abundance: few; d_gene: TRBD2; j_gene: TRBJ2-2; v_gene: TRBV4-2; CDR3aa: CASSRSRTSGRGDTGELFF; CDR3nt: TGTGCCAGCAGCCGATCTCGGACTAGCGGGAGAGGAGACACCGGGGAGCTGTTTTTT
abundance: few; d_gene: TRBD2; j_gene: TRBJ2-3; v_gene: TRBV7-9; CDR3aa: CASSYRLAGGVTDTQYF; CDR3nt: TGTGCCAGCAGCTACCGACTAGCGGGGGGTGTCACAGATACGCAGTATTTT
abundance: NA; d_gene: TRBD2; j_gene: TRBJ2-7; v_gene: TRBV12-3/TRBV12-4; CDR3aa: CASGAGRVYEQYF; CDR3nt: TGTGCCAGCGGGGCAGGGAGGGTCTACGAGCAGTACTTC
abundance: few; d_gene: NA; j_gene: TRBJ1-1; v_gene: TRBV10-3; CDR3aa: CASDTGRNTEAFF; CDR3nt: TGTGCCTCCGATACAGGGAGAAACACTGAAGCTTTCTTT
abundance: many; d_gene: NA; j_gene: TRBJ2-7; v_gene: TRBV29-1; CDR3aa: CSVGPSGVDEQYF; CDR3nt: TGCAGCGTTGGACCCTCAGGGGTGGACGAGCAGTACTTC
abundance: NA; d_gene: NA; j_gene: TRBJ2-1; v_gene: TRBV4-1; CDR3aa: CASSQDSRSGEQFF; CDR3nt: TGCGCCAGCAGCCAAGATAGCAGGAGCGGTGAGCAGTTCTTC
abundance: few; d_gene: NA; j_gene: TRBJ1-3; v_gene: TRBV7-2; CDR3aa: CASSPHRGTIYF; CDR3nt: TGTGCCAGCAGCCCCCATAGAGGCACCATATATTTT
abundance: few; d_gene: TRBD2; j_gene: TRBJ2-5; v_gene: TRBV2; CDR3aa: CASSGAGAETQYF; CDR3nt: TGTGCCAGCAGCGGAGCGGGGGCAGAGACCCAGTACTTC
abundance: many; d_gene: NA; j_gene: TRBJ2-5; v_gene: TRBV20-1; CDR3aa: CTSPGRLQETQYF; CDR3nt: TGCACCTCCCCAGGACGGTTACAAGAGACCCAGTACTTC
abundance: few; d_gene: NA; j_gene: TRBJ1-1; v_gene: TRBV10-3; CDR3aa: CAISESKGLGTEAFF; CDR3nt: TGTGCCATCAGTGAGTCGAAGGGGCTGGGAACTGAAGCTTTCTTT
abundance: few; d_gene: TRBD1; j_gene: TRBJ1-1; v_gene: TRBV6-2/TRBV6-3; CDR3aa: CASTRGTGEAFF; CDR3nt: TGTGCCAGCACCAGGGGGACAGGGGAAGCTTTCTTT
abundance: few; d_gene: NA; j_gene: TRBJ1-6; v_gene: TRBV20-1; CDR3aa: CSARPTNNSPLHF; CDR3nt: TGCAGTGCTAGACCCACCAATAATTCACCCCTCCACTTT
abundance: NA; d_gene: TRBD2; j_gene: TRBJ2-3; v_gene: TRBV5-6; CDR3aa: CASSRRGTSGRANTDTQYF; CDR3nt: TGTGCCAGCAGCCGGAGAGGGACTAGCGGGAGGGCGAACACAGATACGCAGTATTTT
abundance: NA; d_gene: NA; j_gene: TRBJ2-5; v_gene: TRBV29-1; CDR3aa: CSVEDPMQETQYF; CDR3nt: TGCAGCGTTGAAGATCCGATGCAAGAGACCCAGTACTTC
abundance: NA; d_gene: NA; j_gene: TRBJ2-1; v_gene: TRBV7-2; CDR3aa: CASSIEDSYNEQFF; CDR3nt: TGTGCCAGCAGCATAGAGGACAGCTACAATGAGCAGTTCTTC
abundance: NA; d_gene: NA; j_gene: TRBJ1-4; v_gene: TRBV7-2; CDR3aa: CASSERNWEKLFF; CDR3nt: TGTGCCAGCAGCGAACGAAACTGGGAAAAACTGTTTTTT
abundance: NA; d_gene: NA; j_gene: TRBJ2-7; v_gene: TRBV5-1; CDR3aa: CASSLAEGLDEQYF; CDR3nt: TGCGCCAGCAGCTTGGCCGAGGGATTGGATGAGCAGTACTTC
abundance: many; d_gene: TRBD1; j_gene: TRBJ2-1; v_gene: TRBV20-1; CDR3aa: CSAGTGGRNEQFF; CDR3nt: TGCAGTGCCGGGACAGGGGGTAGGAATGAGCAGTTCTTC
abundance: NA; d_gene: NA; j_gene: TRBJ1-2; v_gene: TRBV28; CDR3aa: CASSLGIWQGDGYTF; CDR3nt: TGTGCCAGCAGTTTGGGGATCTGGCAGGGAGATGGCTACACCTTC
abundance: few; d_gene: NA; j_gene: TRBJ2-7; v_gene: TRBV4-3; CDR3aa: CASSRGGSGTYEQYF; CDR3nt: TGCGCCAGCAGCCGAGGGGGATCCGGGACGTACGAGCAGTACTTC
abundance: NA; d_gene: TRBD1; j_gene: TRBJ2-7; v_gene: TRBV20-1; CDR3aa: CSASDRDRGFTSISYEQYF; CDR3nt: TGCAGTGCTAGTGATAGGGACAGGGGCTTCACCTCGATCTCCTACGAGCAGTACTTC
abundance: few; d_gene: NA; j_gene: TRBJ1-1; v_gene: TRBV20-1; CDR3aa: CSAARDGNTEAFF; CDR3nt: TGCAGTGCAGCCCGGGACGGTAACACTGAAGCTTTCTTT